This TCR beta chain stems from a study of blood T cell repertoires in COVID-19. Study in general: The United States, Italy and Spain provided the acute and convalescent COVID-19 samples. Sources were T cells, B-cell-depleted T cells, or PBMCs; the material itself was cDNA or gDNA.

In the authors' methods: Amplification with reference gene primers provided the estimates of nucleated cell counts. Sequencing was performed with immunoSEQ multiplex PCR; in TCRdb, only in-frame clones are kept and a portion is missing. That table is the source of V, J and clone size, and D and trimming were worked out from the DNA. Here the sample spans approximately 85,000 clones, roughly 90% being singletons. Deletions cut 7 bases from V and 2 bases from J, with 10 bases between. Germline CDR1 reads GTSNPN; CDR2 reads SVGIG (reference sequence). The CDR3 is 12 residues long. Source material: peripheral blood. The J gene is TRBJ2-3, the V gene TRBV30, with a weak D call TRBD2 (7 bases). The TCR sequence derives from a woman older than 75 with active or convalescent COVID-19. CDR3 nucleotides: TGTGCCTCCGGGGGGCACACAGATACGCAGTATTTT. It specifies CASGGHTDTQYF.